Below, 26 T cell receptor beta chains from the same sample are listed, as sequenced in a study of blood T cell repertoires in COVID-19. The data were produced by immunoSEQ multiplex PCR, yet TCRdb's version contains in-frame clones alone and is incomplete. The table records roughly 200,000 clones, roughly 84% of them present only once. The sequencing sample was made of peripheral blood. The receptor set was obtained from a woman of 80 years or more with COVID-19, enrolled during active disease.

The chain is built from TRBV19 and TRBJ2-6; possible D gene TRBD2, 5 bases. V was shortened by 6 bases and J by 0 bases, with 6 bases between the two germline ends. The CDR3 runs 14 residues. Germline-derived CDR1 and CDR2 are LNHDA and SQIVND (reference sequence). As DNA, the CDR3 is TGTGCCAGTAGGAGGGACTCTGGGGCCAACGTCCTGACTTTC. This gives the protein CASRRDSGANVLTF.

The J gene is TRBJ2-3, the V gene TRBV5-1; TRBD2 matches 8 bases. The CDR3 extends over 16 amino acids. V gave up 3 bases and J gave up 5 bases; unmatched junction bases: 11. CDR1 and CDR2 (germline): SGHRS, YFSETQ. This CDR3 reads CASSSTPGGGIDTQYF. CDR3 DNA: TGCGCCAGCAGCTCGACCCCCGGGGGGGGCATAGATACGCAGTATTTT.

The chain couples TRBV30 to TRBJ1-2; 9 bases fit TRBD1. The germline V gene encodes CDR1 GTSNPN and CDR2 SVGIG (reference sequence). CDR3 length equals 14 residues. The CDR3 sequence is CGGTGRDPNYGYTF. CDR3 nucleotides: TGTGGGGGGACAGGGAGGGACCCTAACTATGGCTACACCTTC.

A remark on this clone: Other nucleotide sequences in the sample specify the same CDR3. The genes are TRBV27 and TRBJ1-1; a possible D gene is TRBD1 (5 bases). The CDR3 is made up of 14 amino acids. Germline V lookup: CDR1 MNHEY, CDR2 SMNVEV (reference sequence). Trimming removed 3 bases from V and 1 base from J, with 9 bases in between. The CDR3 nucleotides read TGTGCCAGCAGTTTGGGGGGTAAGAACACTGAAGCTTTCTTT. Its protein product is CASSLGGKNTEAFF.

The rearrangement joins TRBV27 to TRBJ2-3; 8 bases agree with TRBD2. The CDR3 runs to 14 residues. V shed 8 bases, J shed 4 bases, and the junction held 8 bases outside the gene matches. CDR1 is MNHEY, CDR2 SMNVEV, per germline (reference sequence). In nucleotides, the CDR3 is TGTGCCAGCCGGGGGGGGGCGAAGGCAGATACGCAGTATTTT. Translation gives CASRGGAKADTQYF.

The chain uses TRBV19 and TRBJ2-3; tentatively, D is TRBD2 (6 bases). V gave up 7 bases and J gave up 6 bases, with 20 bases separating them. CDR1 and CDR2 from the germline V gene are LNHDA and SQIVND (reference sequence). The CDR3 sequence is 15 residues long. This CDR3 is CASTITSLLVDTQYF. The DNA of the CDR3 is TGTGCCAGTACCATAACTAGCCTCCTTGTGGATACGCAGTATTTT.

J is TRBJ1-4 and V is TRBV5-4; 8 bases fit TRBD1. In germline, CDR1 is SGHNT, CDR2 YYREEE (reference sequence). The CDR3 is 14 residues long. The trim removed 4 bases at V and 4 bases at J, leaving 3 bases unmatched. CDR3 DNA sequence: TGTGCCAGCAGCAAACAGGGGGGTAATGAAAAACTGTTTTTT. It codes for CASSKQGGNEKLFF.

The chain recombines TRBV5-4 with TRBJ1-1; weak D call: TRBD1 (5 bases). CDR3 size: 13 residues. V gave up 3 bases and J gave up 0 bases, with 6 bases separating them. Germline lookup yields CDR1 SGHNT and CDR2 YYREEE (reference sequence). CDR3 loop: CASSSQVNTEAFF. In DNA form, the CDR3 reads TGTGCCAGCAGCTCACAGGTGAACACTGAAGCTTTCTTT.

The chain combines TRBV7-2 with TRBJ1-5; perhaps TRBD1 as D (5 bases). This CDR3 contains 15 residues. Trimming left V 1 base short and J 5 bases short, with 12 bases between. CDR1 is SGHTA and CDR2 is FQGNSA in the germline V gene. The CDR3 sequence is CASSLGAGFYQPQHF. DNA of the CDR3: TGTGCCAGCAGCTTAGGGGCAGGGTTCTATCAGCCCCAGCATTTT.

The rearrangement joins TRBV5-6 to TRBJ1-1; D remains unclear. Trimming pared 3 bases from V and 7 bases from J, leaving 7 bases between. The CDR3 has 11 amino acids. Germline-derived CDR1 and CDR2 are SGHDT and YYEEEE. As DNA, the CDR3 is TGTGCCAGCAGCTCCTACAGTGAAGCTTTCTTT. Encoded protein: CASSSYSEAFF.

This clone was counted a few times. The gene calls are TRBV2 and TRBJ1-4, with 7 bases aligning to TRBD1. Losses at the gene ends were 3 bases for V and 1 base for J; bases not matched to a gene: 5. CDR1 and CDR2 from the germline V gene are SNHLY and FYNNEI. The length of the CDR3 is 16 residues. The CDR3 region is CASSEGQGVTNEKLFF. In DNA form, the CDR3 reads TGTGCCAGCAGTGAGGGTCAGGGGGTAACTAATGAAAAACTGTTTTTT.

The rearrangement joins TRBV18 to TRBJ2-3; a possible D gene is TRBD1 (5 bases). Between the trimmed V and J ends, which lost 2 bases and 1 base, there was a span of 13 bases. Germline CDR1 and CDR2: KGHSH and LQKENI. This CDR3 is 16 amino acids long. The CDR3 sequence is CASSPGPWGGTDTQYF. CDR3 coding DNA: TGTGCCAGCTCACCAGGGCCCTGGGGCGGCACAGATACGCAGTATTTT.

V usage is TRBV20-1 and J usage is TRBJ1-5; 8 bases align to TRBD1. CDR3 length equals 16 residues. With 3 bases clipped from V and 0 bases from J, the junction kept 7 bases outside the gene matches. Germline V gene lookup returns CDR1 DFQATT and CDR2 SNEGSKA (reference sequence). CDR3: CSASRGQGLSNQPQHF. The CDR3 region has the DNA TGCAGTGCTAGTCGAGGACAGGGCCTTAGCAATCAGCCCCAGCATTTT.

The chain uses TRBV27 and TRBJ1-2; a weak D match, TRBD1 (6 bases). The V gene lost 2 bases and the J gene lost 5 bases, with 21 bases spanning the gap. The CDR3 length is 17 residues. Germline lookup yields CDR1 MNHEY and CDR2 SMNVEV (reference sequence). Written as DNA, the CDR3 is TGTGCCAGCAGTTTACGAGGGGACACGAACTACCCTTATGGCTACACCTTC. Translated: CASSLRGDTNYPYGYTF.

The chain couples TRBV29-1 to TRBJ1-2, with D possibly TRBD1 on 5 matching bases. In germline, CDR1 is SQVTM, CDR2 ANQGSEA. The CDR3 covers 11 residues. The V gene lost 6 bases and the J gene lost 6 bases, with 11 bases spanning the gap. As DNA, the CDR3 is TGCAGCGTCAACGACAGTGATGGCTACACCTTC. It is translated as CSVNDSDGYTF. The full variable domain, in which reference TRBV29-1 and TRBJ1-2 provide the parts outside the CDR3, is SAVISQKPSRDICQRGTSLTIQCQVDSQVTMMFWYRQQPGQSLTLIATANQGSEATYESGFVIDKFPISRPNLTFSTLTVSNMSPEDSSIYLCSVNDSDGYTFGSGTRLTVV.

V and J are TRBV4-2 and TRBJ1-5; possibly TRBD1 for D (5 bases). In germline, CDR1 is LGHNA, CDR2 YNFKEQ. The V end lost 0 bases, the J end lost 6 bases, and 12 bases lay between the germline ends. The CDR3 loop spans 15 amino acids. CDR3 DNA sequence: TGTGCCAGCAGCCAAGAGGTCCAGGGCAGTCAGCCCCAGCATTTT. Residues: CASSQEVQGSQPQHF.

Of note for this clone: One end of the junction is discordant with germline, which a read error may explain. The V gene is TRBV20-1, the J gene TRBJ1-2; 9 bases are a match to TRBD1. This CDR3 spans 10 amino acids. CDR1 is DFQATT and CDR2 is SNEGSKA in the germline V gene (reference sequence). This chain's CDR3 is CTGTGINFSF. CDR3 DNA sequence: TGCACCGGGACAGGGATTAATTTCTCCTTC.

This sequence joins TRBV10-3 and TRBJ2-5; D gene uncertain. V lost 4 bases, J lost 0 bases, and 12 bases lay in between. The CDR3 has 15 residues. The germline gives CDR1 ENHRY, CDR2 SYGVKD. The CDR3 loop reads CAISVLATNQETQYF. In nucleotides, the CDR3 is TGTGCCATCAGTGTTTTGGCGACAAACCAAGAGACCCAGTACTTC.

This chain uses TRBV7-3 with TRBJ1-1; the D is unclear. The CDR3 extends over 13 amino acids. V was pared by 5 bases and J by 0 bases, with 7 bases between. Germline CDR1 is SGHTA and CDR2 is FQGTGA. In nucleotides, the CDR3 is TGTGCCAGCAGCCTCACATTGAACACTGAAGCTTTCTTT. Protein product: CASSLTLNTEAFF.

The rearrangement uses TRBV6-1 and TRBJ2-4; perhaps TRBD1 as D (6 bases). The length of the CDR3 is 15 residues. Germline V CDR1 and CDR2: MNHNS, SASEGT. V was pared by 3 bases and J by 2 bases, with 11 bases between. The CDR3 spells CASSDTGLSKNIQYF. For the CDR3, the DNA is TGTGCCAGCAGTGATACAGGGCTGTCCAAAAACATTCAGTACTTC.

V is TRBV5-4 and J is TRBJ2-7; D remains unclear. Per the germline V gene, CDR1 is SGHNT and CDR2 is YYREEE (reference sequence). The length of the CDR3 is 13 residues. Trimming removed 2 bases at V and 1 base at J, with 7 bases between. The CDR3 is CASSFVSSYEQYF. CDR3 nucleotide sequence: TGTGCCAGCAGCTTTGTTAGTTCCTACGAGCAGTACTTC.

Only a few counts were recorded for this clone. The CDR3 sequence is CASSLGAGLGELFF. The CDR3 region has the DNA TGTGCCAGCAGCTTGGGGGCAGGCCTCGGGGAGCTGTTTTTT. The rearrangement links TRBV5-4 to TRBJ2-2; no clear D gene. CDR3 length equals 14 residues. Germline CDR1 SGHNT, CDR2 YYREEE (reference sequence). The germline V and J ends were trimmed by 0 bases and 7 bases, with 10 bases remaining between them. Full variable domain (outside the CDR3, taken from reference TRBV5-4 and TRBJ2-2): ETGVTQSPTHLIKTRGQQVTLRCSSQSGHNTVSWYQQALGQGPQFIFQYYREEENGRGNFPPRFSGLQFPNYSSELNVNALELDDSALYLCASSLGAGLGELFFGEGSRLTVL.

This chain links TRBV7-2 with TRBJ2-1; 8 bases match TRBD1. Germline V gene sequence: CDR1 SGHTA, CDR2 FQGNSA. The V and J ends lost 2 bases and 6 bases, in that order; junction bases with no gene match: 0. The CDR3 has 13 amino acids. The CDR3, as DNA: TGTGCCAGCAGCTTACAGGGGGCCAATGAGCAGTTCTTC. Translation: CASSLQGANEQFF.

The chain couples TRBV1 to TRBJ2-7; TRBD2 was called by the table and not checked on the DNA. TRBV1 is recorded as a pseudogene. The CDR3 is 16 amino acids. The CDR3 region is CTSSPPGTSGGPERYV. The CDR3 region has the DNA TGCACCAGCAGCCCTCCCGGGACTAGCGGGGGGCCCGAGCGGTACGTC.

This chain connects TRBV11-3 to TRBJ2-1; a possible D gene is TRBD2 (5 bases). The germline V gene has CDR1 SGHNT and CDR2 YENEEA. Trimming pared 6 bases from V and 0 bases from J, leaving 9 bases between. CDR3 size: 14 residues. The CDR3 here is CASRRGSSYNEQFF. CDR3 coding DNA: TGTGCCAGCAGGAGAGGGAGCTCCTACAATGAGCAGTTCTTC.

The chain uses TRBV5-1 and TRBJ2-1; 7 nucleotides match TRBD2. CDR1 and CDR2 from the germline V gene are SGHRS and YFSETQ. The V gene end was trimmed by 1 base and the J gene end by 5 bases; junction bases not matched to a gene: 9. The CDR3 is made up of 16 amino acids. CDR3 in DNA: TGCGCCAGCAGCTTGAGGCCGGGAGGCGGAAACAATGAGCAGTTCTTC. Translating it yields CASSLRPGGGNNEQFF.